This TCR beta chain was documented in a study of control samples from healthy donors and cancer patients. Data came from immunoSEQ multiplex PCR; TCRdb stores just in-frame clones and leaves some out. Here the sample spans 200,000 to 250,000 clones, around 94% being singletons. The CDR3 spans 17 residues. Trimming left V 0 bases short and J 5 bases short, with 20 bases between. CDR1 and CDR2 (germline): SGHRS, YFSETQ. The source material was blood. This TCR was sampled from a man aged 50-60 years in good health. The chain uses TRBV5-1 and TRBJ1-1, with a possible D match to TRBD1 (5 bases). CDR3 nucleotide sequence: TGCGCCAGCAGCTTGGTTGGCCGGGGCCGATCGGGGACTGAAGCTTTCTTT. Translation: CASSLVGRGRSGTEAFF.